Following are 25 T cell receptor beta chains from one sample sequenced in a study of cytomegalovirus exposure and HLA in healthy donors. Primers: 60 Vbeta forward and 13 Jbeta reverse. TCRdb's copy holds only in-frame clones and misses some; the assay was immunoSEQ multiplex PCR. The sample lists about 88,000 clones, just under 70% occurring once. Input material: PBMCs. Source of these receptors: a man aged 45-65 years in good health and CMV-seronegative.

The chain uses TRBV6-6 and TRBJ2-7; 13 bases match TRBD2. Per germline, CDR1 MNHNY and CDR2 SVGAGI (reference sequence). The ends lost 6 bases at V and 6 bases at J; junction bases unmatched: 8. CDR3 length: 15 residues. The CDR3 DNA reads TGTGCCAGCAGCCGGACTAGCGGGAGACTAGGCGAGCAGTACGTC. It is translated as CASSRTSGRLGEQYV.

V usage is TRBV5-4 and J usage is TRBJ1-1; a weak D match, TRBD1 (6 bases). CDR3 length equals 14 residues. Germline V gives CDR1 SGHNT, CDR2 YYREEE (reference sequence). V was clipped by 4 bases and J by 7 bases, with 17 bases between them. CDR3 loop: CASSAPVGRGEAFF. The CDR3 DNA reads TGTGCCAGCAGCGCGCCTGTGGGCAGGGGTGAAGCTTTCTTT.

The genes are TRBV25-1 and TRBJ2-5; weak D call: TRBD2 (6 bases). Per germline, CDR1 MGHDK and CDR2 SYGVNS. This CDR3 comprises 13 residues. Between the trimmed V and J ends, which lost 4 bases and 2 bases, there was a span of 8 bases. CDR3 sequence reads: CASSGLVQETQYF. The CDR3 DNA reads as TGTGCCAGCAGTGGACTAGTACAAGAGACCCAGTACTTC.

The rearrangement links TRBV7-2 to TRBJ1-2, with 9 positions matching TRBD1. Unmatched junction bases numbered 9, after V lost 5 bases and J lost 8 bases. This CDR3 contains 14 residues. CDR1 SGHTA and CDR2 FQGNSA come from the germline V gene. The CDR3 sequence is CASSTRDRARGYTF. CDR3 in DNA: TGTGCCAGCAGCACGCGGGACAGGGCGCGGGGCTACACCTTC.

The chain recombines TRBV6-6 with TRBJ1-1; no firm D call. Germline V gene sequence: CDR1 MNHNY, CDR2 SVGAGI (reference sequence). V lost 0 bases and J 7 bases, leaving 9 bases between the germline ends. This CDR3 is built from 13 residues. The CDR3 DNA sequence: TGTGCCAGCAGTTACTCGAATACGGGTGAAGCTTTCTTT. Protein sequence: CASSYSNTGEAFF.

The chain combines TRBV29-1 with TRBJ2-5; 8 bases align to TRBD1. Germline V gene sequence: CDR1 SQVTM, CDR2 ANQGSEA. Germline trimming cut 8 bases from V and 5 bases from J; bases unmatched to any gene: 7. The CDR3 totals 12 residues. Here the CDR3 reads CSHDRGMETQYF. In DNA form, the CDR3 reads TGCAGCCACGACAGGGGCATGGAGACCCAGTACTTC.

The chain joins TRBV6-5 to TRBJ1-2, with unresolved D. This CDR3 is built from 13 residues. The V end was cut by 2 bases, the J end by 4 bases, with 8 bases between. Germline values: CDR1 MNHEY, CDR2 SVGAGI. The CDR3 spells CASSYEGPYGYTF. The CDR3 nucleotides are TGTGCCAGCAGTTACGAGGGCCCCTATGGCTACACCTTC.

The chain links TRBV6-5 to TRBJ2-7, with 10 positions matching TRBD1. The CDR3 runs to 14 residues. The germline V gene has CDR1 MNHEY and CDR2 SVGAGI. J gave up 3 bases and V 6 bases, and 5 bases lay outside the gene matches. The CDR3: CASRVRTGGYEQYV. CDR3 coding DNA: TGTGCCAGCAGAGTCCGGACAGGGGGCTACGAGCAGTACGTC.

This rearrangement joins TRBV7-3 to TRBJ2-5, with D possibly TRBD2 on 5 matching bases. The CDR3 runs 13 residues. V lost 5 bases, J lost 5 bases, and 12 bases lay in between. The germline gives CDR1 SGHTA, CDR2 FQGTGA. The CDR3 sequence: CASSATRYETQYF. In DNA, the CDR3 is TGTGCCAGCAGCGCTACTAGATATGAGACCCAGTACTTC.

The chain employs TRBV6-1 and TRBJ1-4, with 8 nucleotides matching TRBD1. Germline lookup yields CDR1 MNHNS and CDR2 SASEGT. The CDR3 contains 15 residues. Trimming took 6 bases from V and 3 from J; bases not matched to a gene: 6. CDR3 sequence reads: CASREKTGANEKLFF. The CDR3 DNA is TGTGCCAGCAGGGAGAAGACAGGGGCTAATGAAAAACTGTTTTTT.

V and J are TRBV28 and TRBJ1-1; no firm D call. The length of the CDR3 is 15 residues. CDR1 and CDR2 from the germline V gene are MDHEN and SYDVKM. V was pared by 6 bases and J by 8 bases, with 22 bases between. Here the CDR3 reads CASSPYLRTGMEAFF. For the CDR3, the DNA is TGTGCCAGCAGCCCGTATCTAAGGACTGGGATGGAAGCTTTCTTT.

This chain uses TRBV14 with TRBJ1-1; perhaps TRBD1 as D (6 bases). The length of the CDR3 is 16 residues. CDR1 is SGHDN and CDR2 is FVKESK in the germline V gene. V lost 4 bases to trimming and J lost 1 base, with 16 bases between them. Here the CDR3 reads CASSPHENRANTEAFF. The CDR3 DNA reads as TGTGCCAGCAGCCCCCATGAAAACAGGGCGAACACTGAAGCTTTCTTT.

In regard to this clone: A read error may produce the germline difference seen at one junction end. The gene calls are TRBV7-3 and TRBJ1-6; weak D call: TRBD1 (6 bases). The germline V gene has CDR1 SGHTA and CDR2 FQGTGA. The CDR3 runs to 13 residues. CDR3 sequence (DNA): TGTGCCACCAGCCAGGGGTGGGGATCACCCCTCCACTTT. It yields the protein CATSQGWGSPLHF.

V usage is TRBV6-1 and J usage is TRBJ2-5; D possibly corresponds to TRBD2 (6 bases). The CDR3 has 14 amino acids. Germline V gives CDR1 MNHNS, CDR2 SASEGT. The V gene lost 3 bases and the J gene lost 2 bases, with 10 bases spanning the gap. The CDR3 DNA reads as TGTGCCAGCAGTGAGGGCGGGACGCAAGAGACCCAGTACTTC. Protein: CASSEGGTQETQYF.

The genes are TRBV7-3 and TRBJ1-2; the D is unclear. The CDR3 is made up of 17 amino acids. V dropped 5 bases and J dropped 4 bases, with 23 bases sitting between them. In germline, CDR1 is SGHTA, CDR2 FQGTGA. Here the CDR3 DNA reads TGTGCCAGCAGCCCCTCTCCCATCTCTAGTCGGGTCTATGGCTACACCTTC. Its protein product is CASSPSPISSRVYGYTF.

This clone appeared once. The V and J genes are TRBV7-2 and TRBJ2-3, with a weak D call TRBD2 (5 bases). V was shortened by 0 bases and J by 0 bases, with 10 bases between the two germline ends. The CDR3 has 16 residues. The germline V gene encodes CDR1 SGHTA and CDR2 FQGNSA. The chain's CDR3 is CASSLAEGGSTDTQYF. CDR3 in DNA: TGTGCCAGCAGCTTAGCCGAGGGCGGGAGCACAGATACGCAGTATTTT.

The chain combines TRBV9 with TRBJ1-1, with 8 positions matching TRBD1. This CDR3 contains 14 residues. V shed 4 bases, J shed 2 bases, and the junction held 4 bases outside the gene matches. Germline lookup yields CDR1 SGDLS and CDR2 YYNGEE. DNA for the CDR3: TGTGCCAGCAGCAAGACAGGGGCCAACACTGAAGCTTTCTTT. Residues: CASSKTGANTEAFF.

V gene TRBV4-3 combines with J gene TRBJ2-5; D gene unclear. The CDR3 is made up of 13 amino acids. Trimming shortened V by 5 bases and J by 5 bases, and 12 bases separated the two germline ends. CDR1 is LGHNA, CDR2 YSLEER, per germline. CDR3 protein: CASSWVPGETQYF. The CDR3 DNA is TGCGCCAGCAGCTGGGTACCCGGGGAGACCCAGTACTTC.

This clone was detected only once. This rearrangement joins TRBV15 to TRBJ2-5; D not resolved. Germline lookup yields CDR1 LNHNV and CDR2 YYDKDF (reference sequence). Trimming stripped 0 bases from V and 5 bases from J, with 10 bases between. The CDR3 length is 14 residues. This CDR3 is CATSRDRSGETQYF. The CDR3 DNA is TGTGCCACCAGCAGAGACAGGTCTGGGGAGACCCAGTACTTC.

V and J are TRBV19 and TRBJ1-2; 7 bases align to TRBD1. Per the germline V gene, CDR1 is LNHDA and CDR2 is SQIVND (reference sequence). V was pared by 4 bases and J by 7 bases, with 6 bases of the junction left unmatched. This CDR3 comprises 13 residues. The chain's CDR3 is CASSRRQGGGYTF. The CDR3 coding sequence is TGTGCCAGTAGTAGAAGACAGGGCGGTGGCTACACCTTC.

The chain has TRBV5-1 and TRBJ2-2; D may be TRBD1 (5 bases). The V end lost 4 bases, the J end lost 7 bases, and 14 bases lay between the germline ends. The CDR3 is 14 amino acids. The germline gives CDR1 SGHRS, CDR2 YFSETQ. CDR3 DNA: TGCGCCAGCAGCCCGGACATCTTTATCGGGGAGCTGTTTTTT. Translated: CASSPDIFIGELFF.

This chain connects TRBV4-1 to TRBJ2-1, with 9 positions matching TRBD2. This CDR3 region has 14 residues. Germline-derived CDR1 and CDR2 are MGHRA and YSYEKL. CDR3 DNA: TGCGCATCTGGTAGCGGGGGTTCCTACAATGAGCAGTTCTTC. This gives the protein CASGSGGSYNEQFF.

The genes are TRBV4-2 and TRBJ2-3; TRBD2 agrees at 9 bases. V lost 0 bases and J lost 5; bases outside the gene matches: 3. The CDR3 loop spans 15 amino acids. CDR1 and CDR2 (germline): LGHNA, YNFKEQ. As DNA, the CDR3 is TGTGCCAGCAGCCAAGACGCGGGGGGGTTAGATACGCAGTATTTT. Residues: CASSQDAGGLDTQYF.

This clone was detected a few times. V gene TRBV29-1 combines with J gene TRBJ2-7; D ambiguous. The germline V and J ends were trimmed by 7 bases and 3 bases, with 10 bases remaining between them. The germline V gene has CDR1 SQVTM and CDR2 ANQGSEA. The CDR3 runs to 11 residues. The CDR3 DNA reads TGCAGCGCCATGAACGGCTACGAGCAGTACTTC. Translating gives CSAMNGYEQYF.

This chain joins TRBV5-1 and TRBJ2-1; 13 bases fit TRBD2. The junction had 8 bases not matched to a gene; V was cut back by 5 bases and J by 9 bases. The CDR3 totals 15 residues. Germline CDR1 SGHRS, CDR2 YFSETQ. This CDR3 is CASSQTSGGAAEQFF. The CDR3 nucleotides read TGCGCCAGCAGTCAAACTAGCGGGGGGGCCGCTGAGCAGTTCTTC.